These 18 T cell receptor beta chains came from one sample sequenced in a study of post-analysis software for immune sequencing data (dated by TCRdb to about 2015). Summary of the overall study and its limitations: Roughly 5 TRBV segments, including TRBV5-6, TRBV5-1 and TRBV20-1, were significantly more frequent in patients than controls.

Library creation used PCR. Instrument used: Illumina HiSeq 2500. To reduce PCR and sequencing biases, unique molecular identifiers were incorporated into the TCR beta cDNA libraries. TCRdb's own reprocessing of the public reads used fastp at Q25 and MiXCR and kept productive beta chains. Each entry is one CDR3 protein sequence, shown with its most common DNA and genes. A total of a few hundred thousand distinct CDR3 sequences appear in this sample, roughly 36% of them only once. About an eighth of the sample is in the top ten clones. Which antigens these TCRs recognize remains unknown. The material sequenced was blood. These receptors were collected from a girl aged 5 to 17 with multiple sclerosis.

The chain employs TRBV7-6 and TRBJ1-1; D remains unclear. The CDR3 has 14 residues. Trimming took 1 base from V and 1 from J, leaving 7 bases between them. The germline gives CDR1 SGHVS, CDR2 FNYEAQ. CDR3 protein: CASSLGVWNTEAFF. For the CDR3, the DNA is TGTGCCAGCAGCTTAGGGGTCTGGAACACTGAAGCTTTCTTT.

A word on this clonotype: Mismatch with germline at one junction end may stem from a read error. This chain uses TRBV7-9 with TRBJ1-4; D may be TRBD1 (6 bases). The germline V gene has CDR1 SEHNR and CDR2 FQNEAQ (reference sequence). This CDR3 has 16 amino acids. This chain's CDR3 is CASSLVLDSYNEKLFF. CDR3 coding DNA: TGTGCCAGCAGCTTAGTTCTGGACAGCTATAATGAAAAGCTGTTTTTT.

The V gene is TRBV6-2 or TRBV6-3, the J gene TRBJ2-1; the D is unclear. This CDR3 comprises 16 residues. Germline V gene data show CDR1 as MNHEY and CDR2 as SVGEGT. Trimming stripped 0 bases from V and 8 bases from J, with 17 bases between. CDR3: CASSYSMPTGEDEQFF. CDR3 nucleotides: TGTGCCAGCAGTTACTCGATGCCGACCGGTGAGGATGAGCAGTTCTTC.

The chain joins TRBV14 to TRBJ2-7; D remains unclear. V was shortened by 4 bases and J by 3 bases, with 16 bases between the two germline ends. Germline CDR1 and CDR2: SGHDN and FVKESK. The CDR3 is made up of 15 amino acids. CDR3 region: CASSPNKLGFYEQYF. In nucleotides, the CDR3 is TGTGCCAGCAGCCCTAATAAATTAGGATTCTACGAGCAGTACTTC.

The sample holds a few counts of this clonotype. V and J are TRBV7-8 and TRBJ2-5; unclear D gene. The CDR3 contains 14 residues. Germline V lookup: CDR1 SGHVS, CDR2 FQNEAQ. The ends were cut back, 2 bases at V and 0 bases at J, with 7 bases in the middle. The CDR3: CASSLHFDQETQYF. DNA for the CDR3: TGTGCCAGCAGCTTACATTTCGACCAAGAGACCCAGTACTTC.

The chain uses TRBV9 and TRBJ1-2, with TRBD1 as a possible D gene (5 bases). The CDR3 is made up of 17 amino acids. The germline V and J ends were trimmed by 2 bases and 0 bases, with 17 bases remaining between them. Germline V gene sequence: CDR1 SGDLS, CDR2 YYNGEE. The CDR3 loop is CASSVQAGTEANYGYTF. Here the CDR3 DNA reads TGTGCCAGCAGCGTCCAAGCCGGGACGGAGGCTAACTATGGCTACACCTTC. The whole variable domain, remainder taken from reference TRBV9 and TRBJ1-2, is DSGVTQTPKHLITATGQRVTLRCSPRSGDLSVYWYQQSLDQGLQFLIQYYNGEERAKGNILERFSAQQFPDLHSELNLSSLELGDSALYFCASSVQAGTEANYGYTFGSGTRLTVV.

CDR3 DNA sequence: TGTGCCAGCTCACCAGGGGACTACTCAAACTATGGCTACACCTTC. As protein: CASSPGDYSNYGYTF. V and J are TRBV18 and TRBJ1-2, with D maybe TRBD1 (5 bases). CDR1 and CDR2 (germline): KGHSH, LQKENI. V was pared by 2 bases and J by 2 bases, with 12 bases between. CDR3 size: 15 residues.

This clonotype was picked up a small number of times. This chain uses TRBV7-3 with TRBJ2-5, with 10 bases aligning to TRBD2. The CDR3 spans 16 residues. V lost 5 bases and J lost 3; bases outside the gene matches: 9. Germline CDR1 reads SGHTA; CDR2 reads FQGTGA. The CDR3 is CASSLVGTSAKETQYF. CDR3 bases: TGTGCCAGCAGCCTCGTGGGGACTAGCGCCAAAGAGACCCAGTACTTC.

This clonotype came up once. The chain links TRBV6-6 to TRBJ1-5, with 7 bases identical to TRBD1. CDR3 size: 15 residues. V lost 10 bases and J lost 3; bases outside the gene matches: 12. Germline values: CDR1 MNHNY, CDR2 SVGAGI (reference sequence). The chain's CDR3 is CANRINRGNNQPQHF. As DNA, the CDR3 is TGTGCCAACAGAATAAACAGGGGTAACAATCAGCCCCAGCATTTT.

The V call is TRBV29-1, the J call TRBJ2-7; 8 bases are shared with TRBD2. The V segment lost 6 bases and the J segment 5 bases; nucleotides outside the gene matches: 3. The CDR3 contains 11 residues. Germline-derived CDR1 and CDR2 are SQVTM and ANQGSEA. CDR3 DNA: TGCAGCGTCGGGGGGGACGACGAGCAGTACTTC. Protein sequence: CSVGGDDEQYF.

The chain links TRBV29-1 to TRBJ2-5; the match to TRBD2 covers 7 bases. The ends lost 4 bases at V and 3 bases at J; junction bases unmatched: 2. In germline, CDR1 is SQVTM, CDR2 ANQGSEA. The CDR3 has 12 residues. The CDR3 sequence is CSVAGLEETQYF. DNA of the CDR3: TGCAGCGTTGCTGGACTAGAAGAGACCCAGTACTTC.

The genes are TRBV14 and TRBJ2-5; 8 bases map to TRBD1. The J call may be mistaken, given a closer DNA end match to TRBJ2-7. In germline, CDR1 is SGHDN, CDR2 FVKESK. The CDR3 is made up of 14 amino acids. CDR3 loop: CASSPWTGHHEQYF. The CDR3 coding sequence is TGTGCCAGCAGCCCCTGGACAGGGCACCACGAGCAGTACTTC.

The chain couples TRBV4-3 to TRBJ2-5, with 7 bases that match TRBD1. TRBJ2-7 explains the end of the DNA better; the J call may be wrong. In germline, CDR1 is LGHNA, CDR2 YSLEER. The CDR3 loop spans 16 amino acids. The CDR3 DNA reads TGCGCCAGCAGCCAAGATAGGGACAGCCAAGAGGGCGAGCAGTACTTC. The encoded protein is CASSQDRDSQEGEQYF.

This chain links TRBV27 with TRBJ1-5, with a weak D call TRBD1 (6 bases). Trimming stripped 3 bases from V and 4 bases from J, with 13 bases between. Germline loops: CDR1 MNHEY, CDR2 SMNVEV (reference sequence). The CDR3 spans 15 residues. The CDR3 here is CASSFGGQGNQPQHF. DNA of the CDR3: TGTGCCAGCAGTTTCGGGGGGCAGGGGAATCAGCCCCAGCATTTT.

The gene calls are TRBV27 and TRBJ1-5; D is uncertain. Germline values: CDR1 MNHEY, CDR2 SMNVEV (reference sequence). V dropped 0 bases and J dropped 0 bases, with 6 bases sitting between them. This CDR3 spans 15 amino acids. The DNA for the CDR3 is TGTGCCAGCAGTTTATCGTCCAGTAGCAATCAGCCCCAGCATTTT. It specifies CASSLSSSSNQPQHF.

This clonotype was counted between two and nine times. This CDR3 is CASSDLQGISYNEQFF. CDR3 nucleotides: TGTGCCAGCAGTGATTTACAGGGAATATCCTACAATGAGCAGTTCTTC. The chain recombines TRBV2 with TRBJ2-1, with a possible D match to TRBD1 (6 bases). V gave up 3 bases and J gave up 1 base, with 13 bases separating them. The CDR3 spans 16 residues. Germline CDR1 SNHLY, CDR2 FYNNEI.

In its sample, this clonotype was seen a few times. This sequence may be a read error, since a much larger clone differs from it by one base. The V call is TRBV4-3, the J call TRBJ2-7, with 8 positions matching TRBD1. Looked up from germline, CDR1 is LGHNA and CDR2 is YSLEER. The CDR3 length is 14 residues. The CDR3 DNA sequence: TGCGCCGGCAGCCACTCGACAGGGGACTACGAGCAGTACTTC. This gives the protein CAGSHSTGDYEQYF.

The chain combines TRBV10-1 with TRBJ1-1; D might be TRBD1 (6 bases). The V end lost 3 bases, the J end lost 7 bases, and 12 bases lay between the germline ends. Germline-derived CDR1 and CDR2 are WNHNN and SYGVQD (reference sequence). The CDR3 covers 13 residues. The CDR3 sequence is CASSDRGSGEAFF. The DNA of the CDR3 is TGCGCCAGCAGTGACAGGGGAAGCGGTGAAGCTTTCTTT.